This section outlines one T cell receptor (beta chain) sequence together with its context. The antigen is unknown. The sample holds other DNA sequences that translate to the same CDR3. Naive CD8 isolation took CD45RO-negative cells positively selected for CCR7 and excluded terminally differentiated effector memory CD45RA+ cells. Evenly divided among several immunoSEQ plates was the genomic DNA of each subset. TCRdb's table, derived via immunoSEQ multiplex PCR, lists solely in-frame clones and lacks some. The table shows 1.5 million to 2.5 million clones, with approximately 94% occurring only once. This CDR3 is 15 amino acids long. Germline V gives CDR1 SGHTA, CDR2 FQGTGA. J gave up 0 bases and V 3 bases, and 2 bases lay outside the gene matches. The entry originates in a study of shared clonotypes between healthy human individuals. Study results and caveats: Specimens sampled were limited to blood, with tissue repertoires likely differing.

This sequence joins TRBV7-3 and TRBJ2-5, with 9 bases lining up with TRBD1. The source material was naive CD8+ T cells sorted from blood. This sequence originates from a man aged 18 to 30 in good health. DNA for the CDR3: TGTGCCAGCAGCTTGACAGGGGGTAACCAAGAGACCCAGTACTTC. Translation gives CASSLTGGNQETQYF.